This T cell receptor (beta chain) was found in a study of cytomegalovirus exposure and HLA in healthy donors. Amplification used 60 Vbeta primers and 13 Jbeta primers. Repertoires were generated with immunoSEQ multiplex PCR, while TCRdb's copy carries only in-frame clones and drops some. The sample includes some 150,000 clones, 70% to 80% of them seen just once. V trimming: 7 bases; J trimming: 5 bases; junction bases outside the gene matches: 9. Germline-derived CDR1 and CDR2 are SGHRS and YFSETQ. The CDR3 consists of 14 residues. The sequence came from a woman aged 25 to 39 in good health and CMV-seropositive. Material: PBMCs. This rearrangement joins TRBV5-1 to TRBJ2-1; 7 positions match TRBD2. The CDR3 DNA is TGCGCCAGCCTCCCAACTAGCGACCACAATGAGCAGTTCTTC. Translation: CASLPTSDHNEQFF.